A single sample gave rise to the 2 T cell receptor beta chains below, sequenced in a study of blood T cell repertoires in COVID-19. Using immunoSEQ multiplex PCR, the repertoire was profiled, and TCRdb retains in-frame clones only, with some absent. The sample lists 40,000 to 55,000 clones, around 90% occurring once. Material for sequencing was peripheral blood. The source of these receptors is a human donor in a cohort sampled during active COVID-19.

The J gene is TRBJ2-7, the V gene TRBV18, with 9 bases fitting TRBD1. The CDR3 extends over 14 amino acids. Germline assignment: CDR1 KGHSH and CDR2 LQKENI. The junction had 5 bases not matched to a gene; V was cut back by 3 bases and J by 5 bases. In DNA form, the CDR3 reads TGTGCCAGCTCACCCCTGGACAGGGGCCACGAGCAGTACTTC. Translated: CASSPLDRGHEQYF.

The chain couples TRBV9 to TRBJ1-3; TRBD1 aligns across 9 bases. Germline CDR1 and CDR2: SGDLS and YYNGEE. The CDR3 loop spans 15 amino acids. The V gene end was trimmed by 0 bases and the J gene end by 7 bases; junction bases not matched to a gene: 5. CDR3 DNA sequence: TGTGCCAGCAGCGTAGAGGGACAGGGAATGAACACCATATATTTT. Translation gives CASSVEGQGMNTIYF.